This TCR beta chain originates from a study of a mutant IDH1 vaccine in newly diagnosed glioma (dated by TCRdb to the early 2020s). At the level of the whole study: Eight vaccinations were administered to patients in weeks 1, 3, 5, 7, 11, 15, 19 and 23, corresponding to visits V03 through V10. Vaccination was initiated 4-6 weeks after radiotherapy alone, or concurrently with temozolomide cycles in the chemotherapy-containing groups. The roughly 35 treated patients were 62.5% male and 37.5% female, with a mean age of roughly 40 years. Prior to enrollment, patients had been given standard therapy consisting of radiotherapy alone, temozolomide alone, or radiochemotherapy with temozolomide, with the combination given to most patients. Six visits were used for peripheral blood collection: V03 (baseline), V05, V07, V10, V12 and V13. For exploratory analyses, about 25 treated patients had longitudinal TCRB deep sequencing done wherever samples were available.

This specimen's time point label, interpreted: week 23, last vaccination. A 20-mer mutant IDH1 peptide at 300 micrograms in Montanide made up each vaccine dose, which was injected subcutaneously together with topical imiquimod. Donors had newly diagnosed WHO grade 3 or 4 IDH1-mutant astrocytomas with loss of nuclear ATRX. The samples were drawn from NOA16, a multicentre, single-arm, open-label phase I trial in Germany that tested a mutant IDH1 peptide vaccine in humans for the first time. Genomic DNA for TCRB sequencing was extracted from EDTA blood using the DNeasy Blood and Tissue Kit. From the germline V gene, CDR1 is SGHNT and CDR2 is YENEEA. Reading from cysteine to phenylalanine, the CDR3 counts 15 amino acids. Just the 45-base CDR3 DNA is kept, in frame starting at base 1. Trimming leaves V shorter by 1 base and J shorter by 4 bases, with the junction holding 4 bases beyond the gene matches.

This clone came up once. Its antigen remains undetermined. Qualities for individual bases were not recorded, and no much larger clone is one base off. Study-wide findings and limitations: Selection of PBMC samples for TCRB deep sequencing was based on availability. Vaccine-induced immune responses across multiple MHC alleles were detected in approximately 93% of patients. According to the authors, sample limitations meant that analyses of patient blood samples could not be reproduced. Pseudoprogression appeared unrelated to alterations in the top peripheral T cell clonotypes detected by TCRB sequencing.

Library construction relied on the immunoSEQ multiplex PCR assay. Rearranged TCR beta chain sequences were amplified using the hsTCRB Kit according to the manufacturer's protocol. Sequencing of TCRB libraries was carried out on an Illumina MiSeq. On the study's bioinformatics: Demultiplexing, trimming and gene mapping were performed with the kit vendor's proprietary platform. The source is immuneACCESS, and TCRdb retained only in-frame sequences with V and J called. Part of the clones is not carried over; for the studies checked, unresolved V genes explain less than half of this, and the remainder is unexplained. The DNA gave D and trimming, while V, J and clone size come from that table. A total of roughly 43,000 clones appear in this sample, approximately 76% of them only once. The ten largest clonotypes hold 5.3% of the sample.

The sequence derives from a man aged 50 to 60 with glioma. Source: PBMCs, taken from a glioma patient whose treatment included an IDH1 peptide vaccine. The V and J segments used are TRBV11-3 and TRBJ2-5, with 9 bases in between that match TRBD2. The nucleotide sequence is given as TGTGCCAGCAGCTTAGGGGCGGGGGGGTCAGAGACCCAGTACTTC. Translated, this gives CASSLGAGGSETQYF.